This entry features one T cell receptor (beta chain) sequence. Antigen specificity is unknown. The record originates from a study of T cells expressing NK-cell markers. Germline V CDR1 and CDR2: KGHSH, LQKENI. The CDR3 is 14 amino acids. Points from the study as a whole: In a handful of donors, dominant clonotypes made up roughly 25-60.1% of CD3+CD56-NKG2C+ cells.

UMIs were included in TCR beta cDNA generated by 5'RACE template switching. From the 5' RACE reads, TCRdb lists one entry per CDR3 protein and no DNA. Its table records 400,000 to 500,000 distinct CDR3 sequences. Sequencing was performed on blood T cells: a sorted CD56 or NKG2C T cell subset, CD4+ or CD8+ T cells, or bulk PBMC T cells (not recorded which). This chain connects TRBV18 to TRBJ2-7. This clonotype originated in a woman between 18 and 70 years old in good health. Here the CDR3 reads CASSPSSGEDEQYF.